Shown below are 26 T cell receptor beta chains from a single sample sequenced in a study of blood T cell repertoires in COVID-19. Assay used: immunoSEQ multiplex PCR; TCRdb lists only in-frame clones, some missing. This sample has around 140,000 clones, with 60% to 80% found just once. The sample taken for sequencing was PBMCs or T cells enriched from blood (not recorded which). The receptors shown here come from a woman aged 45-60 years who had recovered from COVID-19.

V is TRBV19 and J is TRBJ1-5; D possibly corresponds to TRBD1 (5 bases). The CDR3 is 14 residues long. V was cut by 6 bases and J by 5 bases, with 14 bases left in between. Germline lookup yields CDR1 LNHDA and CDR2 SQIVND (reference sequence). CDR3: CASSRGHYHQPQHF. The CDR3 DNA reads as TGTGCCAGTAGCCGTGGACATTACCATCAGCCCCAGCATTTT. The variable domain in full, with the rest retrieved from reference TRBV19 and TRBJ1-5, is DGGITQSPKYLFRKEGQNVTLSCEQNLNHDAMYWYRQDPGQGLRLIYYSQIVNDFQKGDIAEGYSVSREKKESFPLTVTSAQKNPTAFYLCASSRGHYHQPQHFGDGTRLSIL.

The chain links TRBV11-3 to TRBJ1-1; no clear D gene. The CDR3 runs to 11 residues. The V end lost 3 bases, the J end lost 7 bases, and 6 bases lay between the germline ends. Germline CDR1 reads SGHNT; CDR2 reads YENEEA. The CDR3 nucleotides are TGTGCCAGCAGCTTCTCAGGTGAAGCTTTCTTT. Its protein is CASSFSGEAFF.

V gene TRBV7-9 combines with J gene TRBJ1-4; TRBD1 agrees at 12 bases. The germline CDR1 and CDR2 sequences are SEHNR and FQNEAQ (reference sequence). Trimming removed 4 bases from V and 3 bases from J; junction bases left unmatched: 6. The CDR3 covers 17 residues. As DNA, the CDR3 is TGTGCCAGCAGCTCGGGACAGGGGGCGATGCCTAATGAAAAACTGTTTTTT. This codes for CASSSGQGAMPNEKLFF.

The chain has TRBV19 and TRBJ1-3; TRBD1 might be the D (6 bases). CDR1 LNHDA and CDR2 SQIVND come from the germline V gene (reference sequence). The V end was cut by 5 bases, the J end by 0 bases, with 11 bases between. This CDR3 has 15 amino acids. The CDR3 is CASSEQGRSGNTIYF. As DNA, the CDR3 is TGTGCCAGTAGTGAACAGGGCCGCTCTGGAAACACCATATATTTT.

This chain uses TRBV6-2 or TRBV6-3 with TRBJ2-7; no clear D gene. Trimming pared 2 bases from V and 0 bases from J, leaving 11 bases between. CDR1 MNHEY and CDR2 SVGEGT come from the germline V gene. The CDR3 loop spans 15 amino acids. The CDR3 is CASSYPARSSYEQYF. The CDR3 nucleotides read TGTGCCAGCAGTTACCCTGCAAGGAGCTCCTACGAGCAGTACTTC.

This clone occurred once. This sequence joins TRBV7-9 and TRBJ1-3; 9 bases match TRBD1. Germline lookup yields CDR1 SEHNR and CDR2 FQNEAQ (reference sequence). The CDR3 totals 14 residues. Unmatched junction bases numbered 4, after V lost 5 bases and J lost 5 bases. The CDR3 reads CASSPDRGRNTIYF. The CDR3 nucleotides read TGTGCCAGCAGCCCAGACAGGGGGAGAAACACCATATATTTT.

The gene calls are TRBV30 and TRBJ1-5; D ambiguous. Germline values: CDR1 GTSNPN, CDR2 SVGIG (reference sequence). The CDR3 extends over 13 amino acids. Trimming took 4 bases from V and 1 from J, leaving 8 bases between them. This chain's CDR3 is CAWNNQSNQPQHF. The CDR3 coding sequence is TGTGCCTGGAACAATCAGAGCAATCAGCCCCAGCATTTT.

This sequence joins TRBV19 and TRBJ2-7; 9 bases align to TRBD2. From germline, CDR1 is LNHDA and CDR2 SQIVND (reference sequence). This CDR3 comprises 14 residues. Losses at the gene ends were 6 bases for V and 0 bases for J; bases not matched to a gene: 3. CDR3 nucleotide sequence: TGTGCCAGTAGGCCTAGCGGGGCCTCCTACGAGCAGTACTTC. As protein: CASRPSGASYEQYF.

This chain links TRBV12-5 with TRBJ2-1; 9 nucleotides line up with TRBD1. The germline gives CDR1 LGHNT, CDR2 FRNRAP. This CDR3 comprises 15 residues. The junction had 4 bases not matched to a gene; V was cut back by 4 bases and J by 3 bases. In DNA, the CDR3 is TGTGCTAGTGGTTCCGGGACAGGGAACTACAATGAGCAGTTCTTC. Residues: CASGSGTGNYNEQFF.

The chain is built from TRBV18 and TRBJ1-2; 10 bases agree with TRBD1. The V gene's germline CDR1 is KGHSH and CDR2 LQKENI. CDR3 length: 13 amino acids. V shed 4 bases and J 8 bases; nucleotides not matched to a gene: 4. The CDR3 DNA follows: TGTGCCAGCTCACGACAGGGGGCGCAGGGCTACACCTTC. Residues: CASSRQGAQGYTF.

CDR3 DNA: TGTGCCAGCAGTTCCTCCCGAGGAAATGGGGAGCAGTACTTC. Amino acid sequence: CASSSSRGNGEQYF. The chain has TRBV27 and TRBJ2-7; the D is unclear. Between the trimmed V and J ends, which lost 4 bases and 7 bases, there was a span of 17 bases. The germline CDR1 and CDR2 sequences are MNHEY and SMNVEV (reference sequence). The CDR3 length is 14 residues.

The rearrangement joins TRBV28 to TRBJ2-3; 10 nucleotides line up with TRBD1. With V trimmed by 2 bases and J by 5 bases, 4 bases remained unmatched. Germline CDR1 is MDHEN and CDR2 is SYDVKM. This CDR3 is 15 amino acids long. CDR3 region: CASSLPGTGVDTQYF. The CDR3 coding sequence is TGTGCCAGCAGTTTACCCGGGACAGGGGTAGATACGCAGTATTTT.

V usage is TRBV6-6 and J usage is TRBJ1-6, with D possibly TRBD1 on 6 matching bases. Trimming pared 5 bases from V and 0 bases from J, leaving 11 bases between. The CDR3 totals 16 residues. Germline CDR1 reads MNHNY; CDR2 reads SVGAGI (reference sequence). CDR3 protein: CASSRQVSSYNSPLHF. The CDR3, as DNA: TGTGCCAGCAGTCGACAGGTTAGCTCCTATAATTCACCCCTCCACTTT.

This clone was counted a few times. V is TRBV13 and J is TRBJ1-1; D unclear. CDR3 length: 13 amino acids. Germline V gene data show CDR1 as PRHDT and CDR2 as FYEKMQ (reference sequence). Trimming cost V 5 bases and J 0 bases, with 7 bases left between them. The chain's CDR3 is CASSPPMNTEAFF. The CDR3 bases are TGTGCCAGCAGCCCACCTATGAACACTGAAGCTTTCTTT.

The chain couples TRBV10-3 to TRBJ2-3; 7 nucleotides align to TRBD1. This CDR3 contains 13 residues. Germline V gene data show CDR1 as ENHRY and CDR2 as SYGVKD. The junction had 6 bases not matched to a gene; V was cut back by 7 bases and J by 5 bases. CDR3 coding DNA: TGTGCCATCACAGACAGGGATGGAGATACGCAGTATTTT. This codes for CAITDRDGDTQYF.

This chain uses TRBV13 with TRBJ1-1, with 7 bases aligning to TRBD1. CDR1 and CDR2 from the germline V gene are PRHDT and FYEKMQ (reference sequence). The CDR3 has 14 amino acids. V lost 4 bases, J lost 4 bases, and 6 bases stayed unmatched. The CDR3 DNA is TGTGCCAGCAGCTCCCGGACAGGATCCACTGAAGCTTTCTTT. Translation: CASSSRTGSTEAFF.

The genes are TRBV6-5 and TRBJ2-1, with TRBD2 matching 13 bases. The germline gives CDR1 MNHEY, CDR2 SVGAGI. This CDR3 has 15 residues. V was clipped by 6 bases and J by 6 bases; unmatched bases: 5. The CDR3 here is CASSPLAGGLNEQFF. Written as DNA, the CDR3 is TGTGCCAGCAGCCCACTAGCGGGGGGGCTCAATGAGCAGTTCTTC.

The rearrangement uses TRBV7-3 and TRBJ2-5; a weak D match, TRBD2 (6 bases). CDR3 length equals 14 residues. Germline lookup yields CDR1 SGHTA and CDR2 FQGTGA. Trimming shortened V by 5 bases and J by 4 bases, and 14 bases separated the two germline ends. The CDR3 region is CASSPTGGGETQYF. Written as DNA, the CDR3 is TGTGCCAGCAGCCCCACCGGGGGTGGAGAGACCCAGTACTTC.

The chain recombines TRBV7-8 with TRBJ1-1; 7 bases fit TRBD1. CDR1 and CDR2 from the germline V gene are SGHVS and FQNEAQ. The ends lost 4 bases at V and 10 bases at J; junction bases unmatched: 9. CDR3 length: 13 residues. CDR3 in DNA: TGTGCCAGCAGCTCGGTAGCGCAGGGGGGAGCTTTCTTT. Its protein is CASSSVAQGGAFF. The full variable domain, rest sourced from reference TRBV7-8 and TRBJ1-1, is GAGVSQSPRYKVAKRGQDVALRCDPISGHVSLFWYQQALGQGPEFLTYFQNEAQLDKSGLPSDRFFAERPEGSVSTLKIQRTQQEDSAVYLCASSSVAQGGAFFGQGTRLTVV.

This sequence joins TRBV10-2 and TRBJ2-3; 8 bases line up with TRBD2. Germline V CDR1 and CDR2: WSHSY, SAAADI. The CDR3 runs 14 residues. V shed 5 bases, J shed 3 bases, and the junction held 4 bases outside the gene matches. Here the CDR3 reads CASSPGGHTDTQYF. DNA of the CDR3: TGCGCCAGCAGTCCGGGGGGGCATACAGATACGCAGTATTTT.

The gene calls are TRBV19 and TRBJ1-1, with no clear D. Trimming shortened V by 3 bases and J by 7 bases, and 9 bases separated the two germline ends. The CDR3 totals 12 residues. Germline assignment: CDR1 LNHDA and CDR2 SQIVND (reference sequence). The CDR3: CASSIGLVEAFF. The CDR3 DNA is TGTGCCAGTAGTATTGGGCTGGTTGAAGCTTTCTTT. Filled out from reference TRBV19 and TRBJ1-1, the complete variable domain reads DGGITQSPKYLFRKEGQNVTLSCEQNLNHDAMYWYRQDPGQGLRLIYYSQIVNDFQKGDIAEGYSVSREKKESFPLTVTSAQKNPTAFYLCASSIGLVEAFFGQGTRLTVV.

The CDR3 region has the DNA TGTGCCAGCGCGCAGGGGGAAACAGATACGCAGTATTTT. Translating it yields CASAQGETDTQYF. The chain is built from TRBV6-5 and TRBJ2-3; 7 nucleotides match TRBD1. CDR3 length equals 13 residues. Germline V gene lookup returns CDR1 MNHEY and CDR2 SVGAGI. The V segment lost 8 bases and the J segment 3 bases; nucleotides outside the gene matches: 5.

The chain has TRBV5-1 and TRBJ1-1; 7 bases agree with TRBD1. The CDR3 has 15 amino acids. Unmatched junction bases numbered 2, after V lost 0 bases and J lost 0 bases. Germline V gene data show CDR1 as SGHRS and CDR2 as YFSETQ. The CDR3 coding sequence is TGCGCCAGCAGCTTGGGGGACAGAATGAACACTGAAGCTTTCTTT. Translated: CASSLGDRMNTEAFF.

This chain connects TRBV29-1 to TRBJ2-2, with 11 bases fitting TRBD1. CDR3 length equals 14 residues. V shed 6 bases, J shed 3 bases, and the junction held 3 bases outside the gene matches. Germline values: CDR1 SQVTM, CDR2 ANQGSEA. In DNA, the CDR3 is TGCAGCGTCGGGACAGGGGGTTACACCGGGGAGCTGTTTTTT. As protein: CSVGTGGYTGELFF.

This rearrangement joins TRBV7-3 to TRBJ2-2, with D perhaps matching TRBD2 (6 bases). Germline V gene data show CDR1 as SGHTA and CDR2 as FQGTGA. The CDR3 consists of 14 residues. Trimming removed 5 bases at V and 4 bases at J, with 11 bases between. The CDR3 sequence is CASSPGEFTGELFF. CDR3 DNA: TGTGCCAGCAGCCCGGGGGAGTTCACCGGGGAGCTGTTTTTT. The complete variable domain, with remaining parts taken from reference TRBV7-3 and TRBJ2-2, reads GAGVSQTPSNKVTEKGKYVELRCDPISGHTALYWYRQSLGQGPEFLIYFQGTGAADDSGLPNDRFFAVRPEGSVSTLKIQRTERGDSAVYLCASSPGEFTGELFFGEGSRLTVL.

The CDR3 coding sequence is TGTGCCAGCAGCATCATTGGGGGCAAATACACCGGGGAGCTGTTTTTT. Its protein product is CASSIIGGKYTGELFF. This chain uses TRBV5-6 with TRBJ2-2, with a tentative D call TRBD1 (6 bases). The V end was cut by 4 bases, the J end by 3 bases, with 16 bases between. CDR3 length equals 16 residues. Germline values: CDR1 SGHDT, CDR2 YYEEEE.